The 11 T cell receptor beta chains listed next were all sequenced from one sample in a study of PD-L1 blockade in urothelial cancer. TCRdb's table, derived via immunoSEQ multiplex PCR, lists solely in-frame clones and lacks some. This repertoire shows about 30,000 clones, roughly 80% found once; its top ten account for around 1.9%. Material: PBMCs, obtained around atezolizumab (anti-PD-L1) treatment. The receptors here all came from a middle-aged man with urothelial cancer.

J is TRBJ1-1 and V is TRBV6-4, with no clear D. This CDR3 contains 14 residues. Trimming removed 4 bases from V and 4 bases from J, with 13 bases in between. The germline V gene encodes CDR1 MRHNA and CDR2 SNTAGT. The CDR3 region is CASSVRSQATEAFF. Written as DNA, the CDR3 is TGTGCCAGCAGTGTTCGGTCCCAGGCCACTGAAGCTTTCTTT.

The gene calls are TRBV5-1 and TRBJ2-3, with 11 bases lining up with TRBD2. The germline V gene has CDR1 SGHRS and CDR2 YFSETQ. This CDR3 is 15 amino acids long. Germline trimming cut 4 bases from V and 7 bases from J; bases unmatched to any gene: 8. CDR3 coding DNA: TGCGCCAGCAGCCTGAGAACTAGCGGGGGCAATACGCAGTATTTT. Translating gives CASSLRTSGGNTQYF. Complete variable domain (other parts from reference TRBV5-1 and TRBJ2-3): KAGVTQTPRYLIKTRGQQVTLSCSPISGHRSVSWYQQTPGQGLQFLFEYFSETQRNKGNFPGRFSGRQFSNSRSEMNVSTLELGDSALYLCASSLRTSGGNTQYFGPGTRLTVL.

This chain joins TRBV28 and TRBJ1-4; D is perhaps TRBD1 (5 bases). The V end lost 5 bases, the J end lost 5 bases, and 15 bases lay between the germline ends. The CDR3 has 15 residues. Germline V gene data show CDR1 as MDHEN and CDR2 as SYDVKM. CDR3 nucleotides: TGTGCCAGCAGTCCCGACAGCGTAGGGAATGAAAAACTGTTTTTT. Protein sequence: CASSPDSVGNEKLFF. The full variable domain, with the rest looked up from reference TRBV28 and TRBJ1-4, is DVKVTQSSRYLVKRTGEKVFLECVQDMDHENMFWYRQDPGLGLRLIYFSYDVKMKEKGDIPEGYSVSREKKERFSLILESASTNQTSMYLCASSPDSVGNEKLFFGSGTQLSVL.

This clone appeared a single time. The rearrangement joins TRBV6-6 to TRBJ1-2; TRBD1 might be the D (5 bases). Germline CDR1 and CDR2: MNHNY and SVGAGI (reference sequence). Trimming removed 7 bases from V and 6 bases from J, with 18 bases in between. The CDR3 sequence is 14 residues long. DNA for the CDR3: TGTGCCAGCACCCTACTCGGGGGTTCGGATGGCTACACCTTC. As protein: CASTLLGGSDGYTF.

The rearrangement uses TRBV5-1 and TRBJ1-3, with unresolved D. From germline, CDR1 is SGHRS and CDR2 YFSETQ. This CDR3 has 14 amino acids. The V end lost 4 bases, the J end lost 0 bases, and 8 bases lay between the germline ends. CDR3 protein: CASSLGNSGNTIYF. Here the CDR3 DNA reads TGCGCCAGCAGCCTCGGGAACTCTGGAAACACCATATATTTT.

This clone occurred once. This sequence joins TRBV19 and TRBJ1-1; D might be TRBD1 (5 bases). CDR1 is LNHDA, CDR2 SQIVND, per germline (reference sequence). This CDR3 has 15 residues. The V and J ends lost 3 bases and 5 bases respectively, with 16 bases between them. CDR3 bases: TGTGCCAGTAGTATGTCCCCGGGCTCAGGGACTGAAGCTTTCTTT. Amino acids: CASSMSPGSGTEAFF.

V gene TRBV19 combines with J gene TRBJ2-3; no clear D gene. This CDR3 contains 13 residues. V was cut by 4 bases and J by 1 base, with 6 bases left in between. The germline V gene has CDR1 LNHDA and CDR2 SQIVND (reference sequence). CDR3 DNA: TGTGCCAGTAGTACTTCCGGCACAGATACGCAGTATTTT. Translated: CASSTSGTDTQYF.

V usage is TRBV7-9 and J usage is TRBJ2-2; tentative D call: TRBD1 (5 bases). The V end was cut by 4 bases, the J end by 4 bases, with 13 bases between. The CDR3 consists of 15 residues. Germline CDR1 SEHNR, CDR2 FQNEAQ (reference sequence). Here the CDR3 reads CASSSTDRSTGELFF. The CDR3 nucleotides are TGTGCCAGCAGCTCCACCGACAGAAGCACCGGGGAGCTGTTTTTT.

The CDR3 spells CATSSRLSGLTDTQYF. The DNA of the CDR3 is TGTGCCACCAGCAGCCGTCTTTCAGGGCTCACAGATACGCAGTATTTT. V is TRBV15 and J is TRBJ2-3, with D possibly being TRBD1 (5 bases). The CDR3 spans 16 residues. Trimming took off 3 bases at V and 2 bases at J, with 15 bases between the two ends. Germline values: CDR1 LNHNV, CDR2 YYDKDF (reference sequence).

The V and J genes are TRBV6-5 and TRBJ2-7, with TRBD1 as a possible D gene (5 bases). CDR3 length equals 13 residues. V was shortened by 2 bases and J by 3 bases, with 8 bases between the two germline ends. CDR1 is MNHEY and CDR2 is SVGAGI in the germline V gene. CDR3 amino acids: CASSYVGLYEQYF. The CDR3 region has the DNA TGTGCCAGCAGTTACGTGGGGCTCTACGAGCAGTACTTC.

CDR3 loop: CASSVDWSTQYF. The CDR3 coding sequence is TGTGCCAGCAGCGTAGACTGGAGTACGCAGTATTTT. The chain recombines TRBV9 with TRBJ2-3; D remains unclear. The CDR3 loop spans 12 amino acids. The ends were cut back, 0 bases at V and 8 bases at J, with 7 bases in the middle. Germline CDR1 is SGDLS and CDR2 is YYNGEE.